The 26 T cell receptor beta chains listed next were all sequenced from one sample in a study of shared clonotypes between healthy human individuals. Cells designated naive CD8 were CD45RO-negative and were positively selected for CCR7, with terminally differentiated effector memory CD45RA+ cells excluded. The method was immunoSEQ multiplex PCR; TCRdb's version includes in-frame clones alone and lacks a portion of them. Among 1.5 million to 2.5 million clones listed, roughly 95% were seen once. Sequences were obtained from naive CD8+ T cells sorted from blood. These receptors were collected from a man between 18 and 35 years old in good health.

V gene TRBV9 combines with J gene TRBJ1-1; D possibly corresponds to TRBD1 (5 bases). The V end lost 1 base, the J end lost 8 bases, and 24 bases lay between the germline ends. The CDR3 contains 17 residues. Germline V gene lookup returns CDR1 SGDLS and CDR2 YYNGEE. The DNA of the CDR3 is TGTGCCAGCAGCGTATCCCGTGGGGGGATCGGGACCGGAGAAGCTTTCTTT. This translates into CASSVSRGGIGTGEAFF.

This rearrangement joins TRBV27 to TRBJ2-7, with 11 bases lining up with TRBD2. This CDR3 is built from 15 residues. V trimming: 0 bases; J trimming: 5 bases; junction bases outside the gene matches: 3. Germline-derived CDR1 and CDR2 are MNHEY and SMNVEV (reference sequence). CDR3 loop: CASSLSLAGGHEQYF. CDR3 nucleotides: TGTGCCAGCAGTTTATCTCTAGCGGGGGGCCACGAGCAGTACTTC.

The chain is built from TRBV4-1 and TRBJ2-7, with D possibly matching TRBD1 (6 bases). The germline V gene encodes CDR1 MGHRA and CDR2 YSYEKL. The CDR3 contains 18 residues. Trimming pared 4 bases from V and 2 bases from J, leaving 24 bases between. The DNA for the CDR3 is TGCGCCAGCAGCCGAGAAACCCTTACAGGGTTCGTAGCCTACGAGCAGTACTTC. This gives the protein CASSRETLTGFVAYEQYF.

A remark on this clone: Other nucleotide sequences in the sample specify the same CDR3. The DNA of the CDR3 is TGTGCCAGCAGTTACGGGGAAGGGGACACTGAAGCTTTCTTT. Translated, it gives CASSYGEGDTEAFF. This chain joins TRBV6-6 and TRBJ1-1; D may be TRBD1 (5 bases). The CDR3 runs 14 residues. V gave up 2 bases and J gave up 3 bases, with 10 bases separating them. CDR1 and CDR2 (germline): MNHNY, SVGAGI (reference sequence).

V usage is TRBV19 and J usage is TRBJ1-1; TRBD1 matches 8 bases. J lost 7 bases, V lost 0 bases, and 1 base had no gene match. CDR1 and CDR2 (germline): LNHDA, SQIVND (reference sequence). The CDR3 has 13 amino acids. CDR3 residues: CASSIDRGHEAFF. CDR3 DNA: TGTGCCAGTAGTATAGACAGGGGGCATGAAGCTTTCTTT.

The chain has TRBV6-1 and TRBJ2-5; 8 nucleotides match TRBD1. Germline values: CDR1 MNHNS, CDR2 SASEGT. The J segment lost 1 base and the V segment lost 4 bases, leaving 5 bases of the junction unmatched. The CDR3 consists of 15 residues. CDR3 DNA sequence: TGTGCCAGCAGTGGGGGACAGGCACGCCAAGAGACCCAGTACTTC. This codes for CASSGGQARQETQYF.

A note on this clone: This specimen includes other DNA sequences encoding the same CDR3. This chain joins TRBV5-4 and TRBJ2-5; TRBD2 matches at 8 bases. The ends lost 2 bases at V and 5 bases at J; junction bases unmatched: 5. The CDR3 runs 14 residues. CDR1 SGHNT and CDR2 YYREEE come from the germline V gene (reference sequence). The CDR3, as DNA: TGTGCCAGCAGCTTAGCGGGGGTGCCGGAGACCCAGTACTTC. Its translation is CASSLAGVPETQYF.

This chain uses TRBV7-6 with TRBJ2-7; perhaps TRBD2 as D (5 bases). The length of the CDR3 is 13 residues. V was clipped by 4 bases and J by 2 bases, with 9 bases between them. The V gene's germline CDR1 is SGHVS and CDR2 FNYEAQ. The CDR3 DNA is TGTGCCAGCAGCTCCGGGATCGCCTACGAGCAGTACTTC. Its protein product is CASSSGIAYEQYF.

Notes on this clone: The same CDR3 arises from other DNA sequences in this sample as well. This chain joins TRBV13 and TRBJ1-6; D is perhaps TRBD1 (5 bases). CDR1 is PRHDT, CDR2 FYEKMQ, per germline (reference sequence). V was shortened by 4 bases and J by 0 bases, with 10 bases between the two germline ends. The CDR3 is 16 residues long. CDR3 nucleotides: TGTGCCAGCAGCTCTCAGGGAAGCTCCTATAATTCACCCCTCCACTTT. The encoded protein is CASSSQGSSYNSPLHF.

This clone was seen a single time. The rearrangement uses TRBV10-1 and TRBJ2-5, with 8 bases lining up with TRBD2. CDR1 is WNHNN and CDR2 is SYGVQD in the germline V gene (reference sequence). There are 16 residues in the CDR3. The V segment lost 0 bases and the J segment 0 bases; nucleotides outside the gene matches: 3. In DNA form, the CDR3 reads TGCGCCAGCAGTGAGTCGGCGGGGGGTCACCAAGAGACCCAGTACTTC. It specifies CASSESAGGHQETQYF.

The V gene is TRBV7-6, the J gene TRBJ2-1; 7 nucleotides agree with TRBD2. The CDR3 spans 16 residues. Germline assignment: CDR1 SGHVS and CDR2 FNYEAQ. With 1 base clipped from V and 1 base from J, the junction kept 4 bases outside the gene matches. The CDR3 DNA sequence: TGTGCCAGCAGCTTAGGCGGGAGCCTTTCCTACAATGAGCAGTTCTTC. Protein product: CASSLGGSLSYNEQFF.

With regard to this clone: Other DNA sequences in the same sample also yield this CDR3. This chain joins TRBV13 and TRBJ2-7; D is unresolved. Per germline, CDR1 PRHDT and CDR2 FYEKMQ (reference sequence). Trimming removed 0 bases from V and 4 bases from J, with 10 bases in between. The CDR3 is made up of 14 amino acids. As DNA, the CDR3 is TGTGCCAGCAGCTTAGGAGGGTCAGCGTACGAGCAGTACTTC. Translating it yields CASSLGGSAYEQYF. The full variable domain, in which reference TRBV13 and TRBJ2-7 provide the parts outside the CDR3, is AAGVIQSPRHLIKEKRETATLKCYPIPRHDTVYWYQQGPGQDPQFLISFYEKMQSDKGSIPDRFSAQQFSDYHSELNMSSLELGDSALYFCASSLGGSAYEQYFGPGTRLTVT.

The gene calls are TRBV5-4 and TRBJ2-6; weak D call: TRBD1 (6 bases). Between the trimmed V and J ends, which lost 4 bases and 2 bases, there was a span of 7 bases. The CDR3 contains 14 residues. The germline gives CDR1 SGHNT, CDR2 YYREEE (reference sequence). The CDR3 sequence: CASSHRAGANVLTF. CDR3 nucleotides: TGTGCCAGCAGCCACAGGGCTGGGGCCAACGTCCTGACTTTC.

The chain recombines TRBV19 with TRBJ2-7; either TRBD1 or TRBD2 may supply D (6 bases each). There are 16 residues in the CDR3. Germline lookup yields CDR1 LNHDA and CDR2 SQIVND (reference sequence). The V and J ends lost 5 bases and 4 bases respectively, with 21 bases between them. The CDR3 is CASSERTEGGSYEQYF. Here the CDR3 DNA reads TGTGCCAGTAGTGAAAGGACTGAGGGGGGATCTTACGAGCAGTACTTC.

The chain combines TRBV7-6 with TRBJ2-2, with TRBD1 as a possible D gene (5 bases). The CDR3 covers 16 residues. The germline V gene has CDR1 SGHVS and CDR2 FNYEAQ. The V end lost 1 base, the J end lost 6 bases, and 15 bases lay between the germline ends. CDR3 bases: TGTGCCAGCAGCTTAGAGGCAGGGATGAGTGCCGGGGAGCTGTTTTTT. Its protein is CASSLEAGMSAGELFF.

The V call is TRBV9, the J call TRBJ2-7, with D possibly matching TRBD2 (6 bases). V was shortened by 0 bases and J by 4 bases, with 20 bases between the two germline ends. CDR1 and CDR2 (germline): SGDLS, YYNGEE. CDR3 length: 17 amino acids. The CDR3 DNA sequence: TGTGCCAGCAGCGTAGAGTCTTCGGGAGTACCGGTTTACGAGCAGTACTTC. Amino acids: CASSVESSGVPVYEQYF.

The chain uses TRBV11-3 and TRBJ2-5; 8 bases align to TRBD1. In germline, CDR1 is SGHNT, CDR2 YENEEA. After removal of 3 bases from V and 3 bases from J, the junction contained 9 bases not matched to a gene. This CDR3 is 16 amino acids long. This chain's CDR3 is CASSFSGGSGEETQYF. The CDR3 nucleotides read TGTGCCAGCAGCTTTTCAGGGGGCAGTGGAGAAGAGACCCAGTACTTC.

V gene TRBV9 combines with J gene TRBJ1-6; 9 bases line up with TRBD1. Germline CDR1 SGDLS, CDR2 YYNGEE. Unmatched junction bases numbered 9, after V lost 4 bases and J lost 10 bases. CDR3 length: 15 amino acids. The CDR3 region is CASSPPGQGLSPLHF. The CDR3 DNA is TGTGCCAGCAGCCCGCCGGGACAGGGTTTGTCACCCCTCCACTTT.

The genes are TRBV29-1 and TRBJ2-2; D could derive from TRBD1 or TRBD2 (5 bases each). Trimming removed 6 bases from V and 0 bases from J, with 11 bases in between. This CDR3 has 14 residues. Per the germline V gene, CDR1 is SQVTM and CDR2 is ANQGSEA. CDR3 protein: CSVGDEPNTGELFF. As DNA, the CDR3 is TGCAGCGTCGGGGACGAACCGAACACCGGGGAGCTGTTTTTT.

This sequence joins TRBV30 and TRBJ2-1; 8 bases are shared with TRBD2. The CDR3 has 14 residues. The ends lost 4 bases at V and 0 bases at J; junction bases unmatched: 2. Germline loops: CDR1 GTSNPN, CDR2 SVGIG (reference sequence). CDR3: CAWNGGGSYNEQFF. CDR3 DNA: TGTGCCTGGAACGGGGGGGGCTCCTACAATGAGCAGTTCTTC.

The chain employs TRBV6-1 and TRBJ2-1, with 8 bases identical to TRBD2. Germline CDR1 reads MNHNS; CDR2 reads SASEGT. The CDR3 contains 16 residues. Losses at the gene ends were 4 bases for V and 3 bases for J; bases not matched to a gene: 8. Written as DNA, the CDR3 is TGTGCCAGCAGTGGGCGGCTAGCGGGTAGCTACAATGAGCAGTTCTTC. Translation: CASSGRLAGSYNEQFF.

The chain uses TRBV10-1 and TRBJ2-7; TRBD1 matches 9 bases. The CDR3 contains 18 residues. V lost 3 bases to trimming and J lost 0 bases; unmatched junction nucleotides: 12. Germline V lookup: CDR1 WNHNN, CDR2 SYGVQD (reference sequence). The CDR3 DNA follows: TGCGCCAGCAGTGATCTCCGGGACAGGGTTCAAACCTCCTACGAGCAGTACTTC. It translates to CASSDLRDRVQTSYEQYF.

The chain has TRBV5-6 and TRBJ2-7, with 7 bases lining up with TRBD2. V shed 2 bases, J shed 2 bases, and the junction held 7 bases outside the gene matches. Germline V lookup: CDR1 SGHDT, CDR2 YYEEEE. This CDR3 is built from 15 residues. The CDR3 DNA is TGTGCCAGCAGCTTACTAGCGACGGTCGCCTACGAGCAGTACTTC. Protein sequence: CASSLLATVAYEQYF.

V usage is TRBV14 and J usage is TRBJ2-7; D perhaps matches TRBD1 (6 bases). CDR1 and CDR2 (germline): SGHDN, FVKESK. The CDR3 extends over 13 amino acids. Trimming removed 1 base from V and 3 bases from J, with 7 bases in between. Here the CDR3 DNA reads TGTGCCAGCAGCCAAGGGGACAACTACGAGCAGTACTTC. It codes for CASSQGDNYEQYF.

The rearrangement links TRBV29-1 to TRBJ2-7, with 7 bases lining up with TRBD1. CDR3 size: 14 residues. Trimming took 3 bases from V and 1 from J; bases not matched to a gene: 6. CDR1 is SQVTM and CDR2 is ANQGSEA in the germline V gene. The CDR3 protein is CSVDRQGSSYEQYF. CDR3 DNA: TGCAGCGTTGACAGACAGGGATCGTCCTACGAGCAGTACTTC.

V is TRBV27 and J is TRBJ2-1; the match to TRBD2 covers 14 bases. Germline V gene sequence: CDR1 MNHEY, CDR2 SMNVEV (reference sequence). The CDR3 loop spans 19 amino acids. J lost 7 bases, V lost 0 bases, and 11 bases had no gene match. In nucleotides, the CDR3 is TGTGCCAGCAGTTTATCCTTGGGACTAGCGGGGGTCGATAGGAATGAGCAGTTCTTC. Translated: CASSLSLGLAGVDRNEQFF.